This T cell receptor (beta chain) was captured by sequencing in a study of early T cells in non-severe SARS-CoV-2 infection. This clonotype has a handful of counts. Germline CDR1 reads SEHNR; CDR2 reads FQNEAQ (reference sequence). Trimming took off 5 bases at V and 6 bases at J, with 17 bases between the two ends. The CDR3 runs 14 residues. Individual cDNA molecules received unique molecular identifiers. TCRdb used MiXCR to reprocess the 5' RACE reads, holding one entry per CDR3 protein. Of about 40,000 distinct CDR3 sequences detected, roughly 8% appear once; the ten largest clones hold about an eighth.

The sequence was collected from an adult who was a healthcare worker with PCR-confirmed SARS-CoV-2 infection or an uninfected control (not recorded which). Specimen: whole blood, collected at baseline. The V call is TRBV7-9, the J call TRBJ2-7; tentatively, D is TRBD1 or TRBD2 (6 bases each). CDR3 coding DNA: TGTGCCAGCAGCCCACCGGGGGCCCCAGGCGAGCAGTACTTC. Encoded protein: CASSPPGAPGEQYF. The entire variable domain, with the rest obtained from reference TRBV7-9 and TRBJ2-7, is as follows: DTGVSQNPRHKITKRGQNVTFRCDPISEHNRLYWYRQTLGQGPEFLTYFQNEAQLEKSRLLSDRFSAERPKGSFSTLEIQRTEQGDSAMYLCASSPPGAPGEQYFGPGTRLTVT.